This T cell receptor (beta chain) was identified in a study of cytomegalovirus exposure and HLA in healthy donors. The length of the CDR3 is 15 residues. Germline CDR1 MRHNA, CDR2 SNTAGT. Trimming took 2 bases from V and 2 from J, leaving 11 bases between them. Findings and limits, study-wide: Among TCR beta chains, those listed as cytomegalovirus-associated numbered about 160.

Though nominally healthy at sampling, donors likely had unrecorded immune exposures. A word on this clone: Its antigen is not known.

PCR was performed using 60 Vbeta and 13 Jbeta primers. In the original workflow: It was a later analysis that counted about 80 million unique TCR beta chains, of which some 9.9 million were shared. Libraries were prepared by immunoSEQ multiplex PCR; TCRdb keeps only in-frame clonotypes and omits some of them. V, J and clone size derive from that table, while D and trimming were established from the DNA sequence. The table lists some 66,000 clones, around 75% of them singletons. This chain uses TRBV6-4 with TRBJ2-3, with D possibly being TRBD2 (6 bases). The TCR originated in a man between 60 and 75 years old in good health and CMV-seropositive. Sequences were obtained from PBMCs. The CDR3: CASSDEAGSTDTQYF. In nucleotides, the CDR3 is TGTGCCAGCAGTGACGAGGCGGGGTCCACAGATACGCAGTATTTT.